This T cell receptor beta chain was documented in a study of blood T cell repertoires in COVID-19. Libraries were prepared by immunoSEQ multiplex PCR; TCRdb keeps only in-frame clonotypes and omits some of them. The sample has around 250,000 clones, more than 65% seen once. This CDR3 region has 16 residues. CDR1 is SGHRS and CDR2 is YFSETQ in the germline V gene. Deletions cut 4 bases from V and 4 bases from J, with 20 bases between. The chain is built from TRBV5-1 and TRBJ2-5; TRBD2 is a possible D gene (5 bases). The specimen sequenced was peripheral blood. The source of this sequence is a man in his fifties or sixties with active or convalescent COVID-19. CDR3: CASSARELYSRETQYF. The CDR3 nucleotides read TGCGCCAGCAGCGCCCGGGAACTCTACAGTCGAGAGACCCAGTACTTC.